These T cell receptor beta chains were read from a single sample in a study of technical replicates of blood from a few donors. Sequencing used immunoSEQ multiplex PCR; TCRdb keeps in-frame clones, though not all of them. The sample has around 79,000 clones, about 94% seen once. The sequenced sample consisted of T cells isolated from PBMCs. These receptors were obtained from a human donor in good health. The CDR3 runs from the conserved cysteine through the conserved F or W. D genes are given only for firm matches. Where a row states a size, it is once, few, many or the class of an expanded clone; other rows omit it.

TGTGCCAGCAGCTTAGGGACAGGGGCTGGGGCCAACGTCCTGACTTTC CASSLGTGAGANVLTF TRBJ2-6 TRBD1 TRBV7-3 once 16
TGTGCCAGCGGACAGGAGCCCTACGAGCAGTACTTC CASGQEPYEQYF TRBJ2-7 TRBD1 TRBV2 - 12
TGTGCCAGCATTCAGGCGGGGTACTACGAGCAGTACTTC CASIQAGYYEQYF TRBJ2-7 - TRBV6-1 - 13
TGTGCCAGCAGTTACTCGAGGCGGGAAAGGAACACTGAAGCTTTCTTT CASSYSRRERNTEAFF TRBJ1-1 - TRBV6-5 - 16
TGTGCCATCAGTAGTGGACTAGCGGGAGTTGAAGAGCAGTACTTC CAISSGLAGVEEQYF TRBJ2-7 TRBD2 TRBV10-3 - 15
TGCGCCAGCAGCTTGAATACAGAGAACACTGAAGCTTTCTTT CASSLNTENTEAFF TRBJ1-1 - TRBV5-1 - 14
TGTGCCAGCAGTGAAGGGCGGGAGAGTTACAATGAGCAGTTCTTC CASSEGRESYNEQFF TRBJ2-1 TRBD2 TRBV2 - 15
TGTGCCAGCAGCTTAGGTCGGCTAGCGGGAGGGCTATACCAAGTGCATGAGCAGTTCTTC CASSLGRLAGGLYQVHEQFF TRBJ2-1 TRBD2 TRBV7-8 - 20
TGCGCCAGCAGCCAGGCGGAGACAGGGGCTACCTACGAGCAGTACTTC CASSQAETGATYEQYF TRBJ2-7 TRBD1 TRBV4-3 - 16
TGTGCCAGCGGCCGCCGCATCCACGAGCAGTACTTC CASGRRIHEQYF TRBJ2-7 - TRBV6-5 once 12
TGTGCCAGCGGACTGGGACTAGCGGGAGTCGGTCGTGTAGATACGCAGTATTTT CASGLGLAGVGRVDTQYF TRBJ2-3 TRBD2 TRBV27 once 18
TGTGCCAGCAGTTGGACAGGGGGTTTAAACACTGAAGCTTTCTTT CASSWTGGLNTEAFF TRBJ1-1 TRBD1 TRBV28 - 15
TGTGCCAGCAGTTTCTACAGGGATTCAAAACTGTTTTTT CASSFYRDSKLFF TRBJ1-4 - TRBV28 - 13
TGTGCCAGCAGTTACAGCGGAGGAAAAGAGACCCAGTACTTC CASSYSGGKETQYF TRBJ2-5 - TRBV6-6 - 14
TGTGCCAGCAGATGGGACAGGGACACTGAAGCTTTCTTT CASRWDRDTEAFF TRBJ1-1 TRBD1 TRBV6-1 - 13
TGTGCCAGCAGGCGGGTCGTGGGGGAGGCTATCGAGCAGTACTTC CASRRVVGEAIEQYF TRBJ2-7 - TRBV5-4 - 15
TGTGCCAGTAGTATACAGGGAGGCCACGAGCAGTACTTC CASSIQGGHEQYF TRBJ2-7 - TRBV19 once 13